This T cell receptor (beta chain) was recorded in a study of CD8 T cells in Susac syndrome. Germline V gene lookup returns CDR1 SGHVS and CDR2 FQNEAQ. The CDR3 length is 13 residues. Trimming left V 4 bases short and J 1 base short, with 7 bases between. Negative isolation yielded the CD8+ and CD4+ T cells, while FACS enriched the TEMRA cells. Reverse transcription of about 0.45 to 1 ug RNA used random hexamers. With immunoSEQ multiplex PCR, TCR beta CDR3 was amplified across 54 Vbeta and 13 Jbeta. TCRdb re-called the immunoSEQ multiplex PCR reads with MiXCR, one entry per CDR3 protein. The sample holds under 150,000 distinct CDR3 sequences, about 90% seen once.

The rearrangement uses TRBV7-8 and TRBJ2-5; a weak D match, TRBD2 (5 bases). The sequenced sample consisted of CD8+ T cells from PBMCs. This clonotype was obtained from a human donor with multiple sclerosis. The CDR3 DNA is TGTGCCAGCAGCTACGGGATCCAAGAGACCCAGTACTTC. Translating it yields CASSYGIQETQYF.